This T cell receptor beta chain was observed in a study of control samples from healthy donors and cancer patients. Assay: immunoSEQ multiplex PCR; the TCRdb copy retains only in-frame clones and omits some. The sample holds about 49,000 clones; 80% to 90% are singletons and the top ten take approximately 2.6%. Germline V gene lookup returns CDR1 MDHEN and CDR2 SYDVKM. With 6 bases removed from V and 3 bases from J, the gap between germline ends came to 14 bases. This CDR3 has 14 amino acids. This receptor was taken from a woman aged 50 to 60 with lung cancer. Sequencing was carried out using PBMCs. The chain links TRBV28 to TRBJ1-1; D perhaps matches TRBD1 (6 bases). This chain's CDR3 is CASRMGAQDTEAFF. The CDR3 DNA reads TGTGCCAGCAGGATGGGGGCGCAGGACACTGAAGCTTTCTTT.